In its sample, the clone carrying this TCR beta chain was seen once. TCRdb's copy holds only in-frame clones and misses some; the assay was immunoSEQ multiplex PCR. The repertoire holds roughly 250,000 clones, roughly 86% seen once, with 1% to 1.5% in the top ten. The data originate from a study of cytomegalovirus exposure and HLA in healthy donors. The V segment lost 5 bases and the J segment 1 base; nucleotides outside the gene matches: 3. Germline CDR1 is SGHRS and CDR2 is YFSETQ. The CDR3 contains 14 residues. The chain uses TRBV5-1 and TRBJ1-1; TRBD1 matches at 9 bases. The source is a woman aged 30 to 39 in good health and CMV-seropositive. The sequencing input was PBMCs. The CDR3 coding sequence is TGCGCCAGCAGGGGGACAGGGTCGAACACTGAAGCTTTCTTT. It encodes CASRGTGSNTEAFF.